A single TCR beta chain is shown here with its context. This record belongs to a study of T cell changes during pregnancy in multiple sclerosis. Assay used: immunoSEQ multiplex PCR; TCRdb lists only in-frame clones, some missing. The data contain about 59,000 clones, 90% of them seen just once; the ten biggest clones take up around 6.8%. The V end was cut by 2 bases, the J end by 3 bases, with 14 bases between. The CDR3 spans 14 residues. The germline CDR1 and CDR2 sequences are GTSNPN and SVGIG (reference sequence). The sample consisted of peripheral blood, taken in the third trimester of pregnancy. This TCR was recovered from a female donor in good health, enrolled as a control in a pregnancy study. The V gene is TRBV30, the J gene TRBJ2-7; no clear D. The CDR3 DNA sequence: TGTGCCTGGAGTAAGGCGCTACAGATCTACGAGCAGTACTTC. It yields the protein CAWSKALQIYEQYF.